These 28 T cell receptor beta chains were sequenced from one sample in a study of a mutant IDH1 vaccine in newly diagnosed glioma. Repertoires were generated with immunoSEQ multiplex PCR, while TCRdb's copy carries only in-frame clones and drops some. Of 40,000 to 50,000 clones in the sample, approximately 76% are singletons; the top ten hold about 5%. No antigen has been assigned to these receptors. Regarding time point: week 23, last vaccination. The study gave 300 ug of mutant IDH1 20-mer peptide per vaccine dose, with topical imiquimod. The sample in question was PBMCs, obtained from a glioma patient whose treatment included an IDH1 peptide vaccine. The receptors originated from a man in his fifties with glioma.

The chain couples TRBV11-2 to TRBJ1-6; D call uncertain. The V gene lost 0 bases and the J gene lost 10 bases, with 7 bases spanning the gap. Germline V gene data show CDR1 as SGHAT and CDR2 as FQNNGV. This CDR3 has 13 residues. The CDR3 is CASSLDIVSPLHF. DNA for the CDR3: TGTGCCAGCAGCTTAGATATTGTATCACCCCTCCACTTT.

The CDR3 DNA sequence: TGTGCCAGCGGGGGGGAGTTCGTGGGTGAAGCTTTCTTT. It specifies CASGGEFVGEAFF. The rearrangement links TRBV6-1 to TRBJ1-1; tentatively, D is TRBD1 (5 bases). Per the germline V gene, CDR1 is MNHNS and CDR2 is SASEGT. The CDR3 totals 13 residues. Trimming removed 8 bases at V and 7 bases at J, with 17 bases between.

V is TRBV5-1 and J is TRBJ2-3; D is perhaps TRBD2 (6 bases). Germline lookup yields CDR1 SGHRS and CDR2 YFSETQ. The CDR3 sequence is 19 residues long. V was clipped by 0 bases and J by 4 bases, with 24 bases between them. CDR3: CASSLVQGSGIGSADTQYF. CDR3 in DNA: TGCGCCAGCAGCTTGGTCCAGGGTTCCGGCATCGGGAGCGCAGATACGCAGTATTTT.

The V gene is TRBV7-8, the J gene TRBJ1-2, with D possibly being TRBD1 (6 bases). This CDR3 region has 15 residues. Germline V gene lookup returns CDR1 SGHVS and CDR2 FQNEAQ. V lost 0 bases, J lost 8 bases, and 16 bases lay in between. CDR3 residues: CASSLASGEEGGYTF. CDR3 bases: TGTGCCAGCAGCTTAGCGTCAGGGGAGGAAGGGGGCTACACCTTC.

This chain uses TRBV30 with TRBJ1-1; no clear D gene. This CDR3 region has 14 residues. Per germline, CDR1 GTSNPN and CDR2 SVGIG (reference sequence). Trimming left V 5 bases short and J 4 bases short, with 17 bases between. The CDR3 protein is CAWSPPRGSTEAFF. In DNA form, the CDR3 reads TGTGCCTGGTCCCCGCCGAGAGGGAGCACTGAAGCTTTCTTT.

CDR3 sequence (DNA): TGCAGCGCGAAGAGGGATCTAAACTATGGCTACACCTTC. This sequence encodes CSAKRDLNYGYTF. The V and J genes are TRBV29-1 and TRBJ1-2; no definite D call. V lost 7 bases, J lost 2 bases, and 14 bases lay in between. The CDR3 contains 13 residues. Germline lookup yields CDR1 SQVTM and CDR2 ANQGSEA.

The chain's CDR3 is CASSPSKRGGRGYQETQYF. DNA of the CDR3: TGTGCCAGCAGCCCCAGCAAACGGGGGGGGAGGGGGTACCAAGAGACCCAGTACTTC. The V gene is TRBV9, the J gene TRBJ2-5; 8 bases match TRBD2. The CDR3 consists of 19 residues. V shed 4 bases and J 0 bases; nucleotides not matched to a gene: 17. Germline V CDR1 and CDR2: SGDLS, YYNGEE.

The chain links TRBV5-4 to TRBJ2-4; tentatively, D is TRBD1 (5 bases). V lost 0 bases and J 1 base, leaving 8 bases between the germline ends. The germline V gene encodes CDR1 SGHNT and CDR2 YYREEE (reference sequence). This CDR3 has 15 residues. This CDR3 reads CASSLVGAAKNIQYF. In DNA form, the CDR3 reads TGTGCCAGCAGCTTGGTTGGGGCCGCCAAAAACATTCAGTACTTC.

This clone was counted between two and nine times. The chain uses TRBV19 and TRBJ2-1, with a possible D match to TRBD2 (5 bases). With 8 bases removed from V and 4 bases from J, the gap between germline ends came to 18 bases. Germline lookup yields CDR1 LNHDA and CDR2 SQIVND (reference sequence). There are 15 residues in the CDR3. DNA of the CDR3: TGTGCCAGTTCTTATGCAAGCGGAATATACAATGAGCAGTTCTTC. Its translation: CASSYASGIYNEQFF.

This sequence joins TRBV2 and TRBJ1-1, with D unresolved. Between the trimmed V and J ends, which lost 8 bases and 6 bases, there was a span of 13 bases. CDR1 is SNHLY, CDR2 FYNNEI, per germline. The CDR3 length is 12 residues. DNA of the CDR3: TGTGCCAGCCAATCGGGAACCGCTGAAGCTTTCTTT. This codes for CASQSGTAEAFF.

The chain combines TRBV7-9 with TRBJ2-5, with D hard to call. V lost 7 bases, J lost 5 bases, and 14 bases lay in between. Germline CDR1 SEHNR, CDR2 FQNEAQ (reference sequence). The CDR3 is 13 amino acids. The CDR3 protein is CASIPFEWETQYF. The CDR3 region has the DNA TGTGCCAGCATCCCCTTTGAGTGGGAGACCCAGTACTTC.

The V call is TRBV14, the J call TRBJ2-5; possibly TRBD1 for D (6 bases). CDR1 is SGHDN, CDR2 FVKESK, per germline. The V and J ends lost 2 bases and 5 bases respectively, with 6 bases between them. CDR3 length equals 12 residues. The CDR3 loop reads CASSQQGETQYF. CDR3 DNA sequence: TGTGCCAGCAGCCAACAGGGGGAGACCCAGTACTTC. The full variable domain, with the rest looked up from reference TRBV14 and TRBJ2-5, is EAGVTQFPSHSVIEKGQTVTLRCDPISGHDNLYWYRRVMGKEIKFLLHFVKESKQDESGMPNNRFLAERTGGTYSTLKVQPAELEDSGVYFCASSQQGETQYFGPGTRLLVL.

This sequence joins TRBV5-1 and TRBJ2-6, with TRBD2 matching over 7 bases. The CDR3 has 16 residues. V shed 4 bases, J shed 0 bases, and the junction held 4 bases outside the gene matches. In germline, CDR1 is SGHRS, CDR2 YFSETQ. CDR3 region: CASSTGGGSGANVLTF. CDR3 DNA: TGCGCCAGCAGCACTGGGGGGGGCTCTGGGGCCAACGTCCTGACTTTC.

The rearrangement joins TRBV4-1 to TRBJ2-1; TRBD2 matches 10 bases. V lost 0 bases, J lost 0 bases, and 14 bases stayed unmatched. The germline V gene encodes CDR1 MGHRA and CDR2 YSYEKL. The CDR3 consists of 21 residues. CDR3 amino acids: CASSQDPLGAGGFDSYNEQFF. CDR3 nucleotides: TGCGCCAGCAGCCAAGACCCCCTAGGAGCGGGGGGGTTTGACTCCTACAATGAGCAGTTCTTC.

The rearrangement uses TRBV7-9 and TRBJ2-2, with 12 nucleotides matching TRBD1. Germline V gives CDR1 SEHNR, CDR2 FQNEAQ (reference sequence). The CDR3 length is 15 residues. Trimming at V came to 5 bases and at J to 4 bases, leaving 2 bases not matched to a gene. The DNA for the CDR3 is TGTGCCAGCAGCCGGGACAGGGGGCGCACCGGGGAGCTGTTTTTT. Encoded protein: CASSRDRGRTGELFF. The variable domain in full, completed from reference TRBV7-9 and TRBJ2-2, reads DTGVSQNPRHKITKRGQNVTFRCDPISEHNRLYWYRQTLGQGPEFLTYFQNEAQLEKSRLLSDRFSAERPKGSFSTLEIQRTEQGDSAMYLCASSRDRGRTGELFFGEGSRLTVL.

The chain recombines TRBV11-2 with TRBJ1-1; weak D call: TRBD1 (5 bases). The ends were cut back, 5 bases at V and 5 bases at J, with 18 bases in the middle. Germline loops: CDR1 SGHAT, CDR2 FQNNGV. The length of the CDR3 is 15 residues. In DNA form, the CDR3 reads TGTGCCAGCAGCCGACTGAGCGGGGCCCCAACTGAAGCTTTCTTT. It is translated as CASSRLSGAPTEAFF.

The gene calls are TRBV25-1 and TRBJ2-2; 7 positions agree with TRBD1. Germline V CDR1 and CDR2: MGHDK, SYGVNS. V gave up 5 bases and J gave up 0 bases; unmatched junction bases: 6. The CDR3 covers 16 residues. The CDR3 bases are TGTGCCAGCAGTAAGAGAGGGGGCGCGAACACCGGGGAGCTGTTTTTT. Its translation is CASSKRGGANTGELFF.

The genes are TRBV2 and TRBJ1-1, with 8 nucleotides matching TRBD1. Germline CDR1 reads SNHLY; CDR2 reads FYNNEI. The CDR3 covers 13 residues. The J segment lost 5 bases and the V segment lost 6 bases, leaving 5 bases of the junction unmatched. CDR3 protein: CASRLDRGTEAFF. Here the CDR3 DNA reads TGTGCCAGCAGACTAGACAGGGGTACTGAAGCTTTCTTT.

A word on this clone: Mismatch with germline at one junction end may stem from a read error. The chain carries TRBV6-1 and TRBJ1-1; D remains unclear. The CDR3 contains 11 residues. Germline lookup yields CDR1 MNHNS and CDR2 SASEGT. This chain's CDR3 is CASGGKELGLF. CDR3 DNA sequence: TGTGCCAGCGGAGGAAAGGAACTCGGGCTCTTT.

This chain joins TRBV9 and TRBJ2-1; possibly TRBD1 or TRBD2 for D (7 bases each). The CDR3 spans 15 residues. V shed 3 bases and J shed 6 bases, with 16 bases lying between them. CDR1 is SGDLS and CDR2 is YYNGEE in the germline V gene. Here the CDR3 reads CASSGLGGDSNEQFF. The CDR3 DNA reads as TGTGCCAGCAGCGGCCTGGGGGGGGACAGCAATGAGCAGTTCTTC.

V gene TRBV9 combines with J gene TRBJ2-7; the D is unclear. V was pared by 0 bases and J by 3 bases, with 10 bases between. Germline V gene sequence: CDR1 SGDLS, CDR2 YYNGEE. The CDR3 contains 14 residues. The CDR3 loop reads CASSVGFELYEQYF. The CDR3 DNA reads as TGTGCCAGCAGCGTAGGGTTCGAGCTCTACGAGCAGTACTTC.

By share, this clone ranks as medium-sized. V usage is TRBV5-8 and J usage is TRBJ2-7, with unresolved D. This CDR3 is built from 16 residues. Trimming cost V 1 base and J 4 bases, with 18 bases left between them. The germline V gene has CDR1 SGHTS and CDR2 YDEGEE. CDR3 nucleotide sequence: TGTGCCAGCAGCTTGCCGTATTCCGTGGCGGCGTACGAGCAGTACTTC. Amino acids: CASSLPYSVAAYEQYF.

The chain recombines TRBV18 with TRBJ2-7; D remains ambiguous. This CDR3 contains 16 residues. The germline V gene encodes CDR1 KGHSH and CDR2 LQKENI. The V end was cut by 1 base, the J end by 0 bases, with 13 bases between. The CDR3 DNA follows: TGTGCCAGCTCACCACGGGGAAGTTCAAACTCCTACGAGCAGTACTTC. Its protein is CASSPRGSSNSYEQYF.

This chain connects TRBV6-5 to TRBJ2-7; either TRBD1 or TRBD2 may supply D (5 bases each). V gave up 6 bases and J gave up 5 bases, with 11 bases separating them. The CDR3 is 12 amino acids. Germline V gene lookup returns CDR1 MNHEY and CDR2 SVGAGI. CDR3 in DNA: TGTGCCAGCAGGGGGACGACGAACGAGCAGTACTTC. Encoded protein: CASRGTTNEQYF.

This chain uses TRBV7-2 with TRBJ2-3; D is unclear. Germline V gene data show CDR1 as SGHTA and CDR2 as FQGNSA. V was trimmed by 4 bases and J by 8 bases, leaving 7 bases between them. The CDR3 consists of 11 residues. The DNA for the CDR3 is TGTGCCAGCAGCTCCTACCCTACGCAGTATTTT. Translating it yields CASSSYPTQYF.

The V call is TRBV6-6, the J call TRBJ1-1; no firm D call. Germline assignment: CDR1 MNHNY and CDR2 SVGAGI (reference sequence). This CDR3 spans 14 amino acids. With 10 bases removed from V and 4 bases from J, the gap between germline ends came to 19 bases. This CDR3 is CATHPVRRSTEAFF. Here the CDR3 DNA reads TGTGCCACCCACCCGGTGAGACGTTCCACTGAAGCTTTCTTT.

The rearrangement links TRBV5-4 to TRBJ2-7, with a possible D match to TRBD2 (5 bases). The CDR3 loop spans 15 amino acids. The V gene's germline CDR1 is SGHNT and CDR2 YYREEE (reference sequence). The V end was cut by 1 base, the J end by 0 bases, with 11 bases between. The DNA of the CDR3 is TGTGCCAGCAGCTTGCCAGCGGCCAGCTCCTACGAGCAGTACTTC. Its translation: CASSLPAASSYEQYF.

The V gene is TRBV10-3, the J gene TRBJ1-1; 9 nucleotides line up with TRBD1. This CDR3 is 15 amino acids long. Germline V gene sequence: CDR1 ENHRY, CDR2 SYGVKD. V trimming: 6 bases; J trimming: 3 bases; junction bases outside the gene matches: 8. The CDR3 loop reads CAISSTGGSDTEAFF. The CDR3 coding sequence is TGTGCCATCAGCAGCACAGGGGGCTCGGACACTGAAGCTTTCTTT.